These 14 T cell receptor beta chains share one sample of origin, sequenced in a study of blood T cells in healthy people across ages. A second PCR of about 6 to 12 cycles used a sample-barcoded 5' primer and a J-beta primer mix. A single record per CDR3 protein comes from TCRdb applying MiXCR to the 5' RACE reads. The table includes just over 800,000 distinct CDR3 sequences, about 62% detected once. Material for sequencing was blood. The receptors were gathered from a man aged 25 to 40 in good health.

A few counts support this clonotype. This chain connects TRBV20-1 to TRBJ2-1; D is unresolved. Germline V gene lookup returns CDR1 DFQATT and CDR2 SNEGSKA (reference sequence). V lost 5 bases and J 3 bases, leaving 11 bases between the germline ends. The CDR3 sequence is 13 residues long. The CDR3 here is CSAPRTRYNEQFF. The CDR3 DNA follows: TGCAGTGCTCCTCGTACCCGCTACAATGAGCAGTTCTTC.

V is TRBV7-8 and J is TRBJ1-2; possibly TRBD1 for D (6 bases). The CDR3 length is 13 residues. CDR1 is SGHVS and CDR2 is FQNEAQ in the germline V gene. V lost 6 bases to trimming and J lost 4 bases, with 12 bases between them. The CDR3 nucleotides read TGTGCCAGCAGTGTCATGACAGGCTATGGCTACACCTTC. Its protein is CASSVMTGYGYTF.

This clonotype came up a few times. This chain uses TRBV2 with TRBJ1-5; unclear D gene. This CDR3 spans 16 amino acids. Germline V gene data show CDR1 as SNHLY and CDR2 as FYNNEI. V lost 3 bases and J lost 3, with 15 bases in between. The CDR3 reads CASSDPSGTANQPQHF. CDR3 DNA sequence: TGTGCCAGCAGTGACCCCTCAGGCACGGCCAATCAGCCCCAGCATTTT.

This sequence joins TRBV20-1 and TRBJ2-1, with 9 bases matching TRBD2. TRBJ2-7 matches the DNA end more closely, so the J call is doubtful. Germline V CDR1 and CDR2: DFQATT, SNEGSKA (reference sequence). This CDR3 spans 15 amino acids. In DNA, the CDR3 is TGCAGTGCTAGAGACAAGGGACTAGCATACAATGAGCAGTACTTC. The encoded protein is CSARDKGLAYNEQYF.

This chain links TRBV9 with TRBJ2-1, with D unresolved. V lost 1 base, J lost 9 bases, and 8 bases lay in between. The CDR3 contains 12 residues. Germline V gene sequence: CDR1 SGDLS, CDR2 YYNGEE. The CDR3 loop is CASSVIDTEQFF. CDR3 sequence (DNA): TGTGCCAGCAGCGTAATCGATACTGAGCAGTTCTTC.

This chain links TRBV20-1 with TRBJ2-1, with unresolved D. In germline, CDR1 is DFQATT, CDR2 SNEGSKA (reference sequence). The CDR3 runs 10 residues. V lost 3 bases to trimming and J lost 10 bases, with 7 bases between them. CDR3 loop: CSASMGEQFF. The CDR3 nucleotides read TGCAGTGCTAGTATGGGGGAGCAGTTCTTC.

Here the CDR3 reads CAISDAQGGNTEAFF. The CDR3 DNA follows: TGTGCCATCAGTGATGCCCAGGGAGGGAACACTGAAGCTTTCTTT. The chain uses TRBV10-3 and TRBJ1-1, with D possibly matching TRBD1 (5 bases). CDR1 and CDR2 from the germline V gene are ENHRY and SYGVKD. V lost 3 bases and J lost 1, with 12 bases in between. This CDR3 contains 15 residues.

This chain connects TRBV6-2 or TRBV6-3 to TRBJ2-1; 7 bases fit TRBD2. Germline CDR1 and CDR2: MNHEY and SVGEGT. Unmatched junction bases numbered 6, after V lost 4 bases and J lost 0 bases. The CDR3 contains 16 residues. CDR3 nucleotide sequence: TGTGCCAGCAGTTCCCGGGGGGTATACTCCTACAATGAGCAGTTCTTC. This gives the protein CASSSRGVYSYNEQFF.

This clonotype was picked up one time. The chain joins TRBV10-3 to TRBJ1-5; D is perhaps TRBD1 (5 bases). CDR3 length: 14 residues. Germline CDR1 ENHRY, CDR2 SYGVKD. V lost 6 bases to trimming and J lost 3 bases, with 12 bases between them. CDR3 sequence reads: CAIRGGNLNQPQHF. CDR3 nucleotides: TGTGCCATCAGGGGGGGAAACCTCAATCAGCCCCAGCATTTT.

As DNA, the CDR3 is TGTGCCAGCAGCGTAGGGAGCGGGGGGGCTCCCTACAATGAGCAGTTCTTC. Protein product: CASSVGSGGAPYNEQFF. This rearrangement joins TRBV9 to TRBJ2-1; TRBD2 matches at 10 bases. This CDR3 comprises 17 residues. Germline V lookup: CDR1 SGDLS, CDR2 YYNGEE. The J segment lost 2 bases and the V segment lost 0 bases, leaving 5 bases of the junction unmatched.

The V gene is TRBV20-1, the J gene TRBJ1-2, with D unresolved. CDR3 length equals 13 residues. CDR1 and CDR2 from the germline V gene are DFQATT and SNEGSKA (reference sequence). V was cut by 5 bases and J by 2 bases, with 12 bases left in between. CDR3 DNA: TGCAGTGCTTGGACCGTGGAGAACTATGGCTACACCTTC. Translating gives CSAWTVENYGYTF.

This clonotype showed up just a few times. The chain employs TRBV7-8 and TRBJ2-5, with 7 nucleotides matching TRBD2. The J call is doubtful: the DNA matches TRBJ2-7 better. Germline V CDR1 and CDR2: SGHVS, FQNEAQ. The CDR3 has 16 residues. This CDR3 reads CASSRSGSGEGYEQYF. The CDR3 region has the DNA TGTGCCAGCAGCCGCAGTGGGAGCGGGGAGGGCTACGAGCAGTACTTC.

This chain connects TRBV29-1 to TRBJ1-2; D is uncertain. The V gene lost 2 bases and the J gene lost 5 bases, with 18 bases spanning the gap. Per germline, CDR1 SQVTM and CDR2 ANQGSEA. The CDR3 runs 15 residues. The CDR3: CSVESPETRSYGYTF. The CDR3 coding sequence is TGCAGCGTTGAATCACCAGAAACGAGGTCGTATGGCTACACCTTC.

CDR3: CASSLAPGQVQETQYF. The CDR3 DNA reads TGTGCCAGCAGCTTAGCCCCGGGACAGGTCCAAGAGACCCAGTACTTC. The chain is built from TRBV7-2 and TRBJ2-5, with 8 bases matching TRBD1. CDR1 SGHTA and CDR2 FQGNSA come from the germline V gene. The CDR3 loop spans 16 amino acids. V was pared by 0 bases and J by 1 base, with 4 bases of the junction left unmatched.